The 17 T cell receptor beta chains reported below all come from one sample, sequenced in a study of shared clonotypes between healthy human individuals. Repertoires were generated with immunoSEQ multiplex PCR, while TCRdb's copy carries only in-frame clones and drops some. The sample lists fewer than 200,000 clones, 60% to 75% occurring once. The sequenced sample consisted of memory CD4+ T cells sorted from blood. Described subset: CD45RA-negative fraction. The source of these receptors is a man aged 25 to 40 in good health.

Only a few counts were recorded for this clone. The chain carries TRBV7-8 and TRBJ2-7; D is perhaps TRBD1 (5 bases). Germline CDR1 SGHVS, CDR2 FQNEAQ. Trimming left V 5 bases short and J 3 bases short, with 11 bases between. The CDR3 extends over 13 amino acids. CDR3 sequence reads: CASSRDSIYEQYF. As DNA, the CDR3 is TGTGCCAGCAGCCGAGACAGTATCTACGAGCAGTACTTC.

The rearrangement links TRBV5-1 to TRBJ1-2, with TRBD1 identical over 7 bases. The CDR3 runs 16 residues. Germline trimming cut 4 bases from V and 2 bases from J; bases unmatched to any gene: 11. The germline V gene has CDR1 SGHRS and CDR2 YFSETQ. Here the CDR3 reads CASSPAGTATNYGYTF. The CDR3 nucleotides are TGCGCCAGCAGCCCCGCCGGGACAGCAACCAACTATGGCTACACCTTC.

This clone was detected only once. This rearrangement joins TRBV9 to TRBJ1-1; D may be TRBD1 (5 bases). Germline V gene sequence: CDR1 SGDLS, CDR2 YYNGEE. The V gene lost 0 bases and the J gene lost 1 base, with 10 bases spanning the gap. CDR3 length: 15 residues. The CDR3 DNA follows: TGTGCCAGCAGCGTAGGGAAGGGACCGAACACTGAAGCTTTCTTT. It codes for CASSVGKGPNTEAFF. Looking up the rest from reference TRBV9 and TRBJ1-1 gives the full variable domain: DSGVTQTPKHLITATGQRVTLRCSPRSGDLSVYWYQQSLDQGLQFLIQYYNGEERAKGNILERFSAQQFPDLHSELNLSSLELGDSALYFCASSVGKGPNTEAFFGQGTRLTVV.

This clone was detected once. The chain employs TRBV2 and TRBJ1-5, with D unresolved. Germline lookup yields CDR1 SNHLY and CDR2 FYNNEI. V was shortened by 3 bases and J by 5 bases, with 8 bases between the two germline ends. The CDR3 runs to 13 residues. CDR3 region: CASSDGMYQPQHF. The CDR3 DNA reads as TGTGCCAGCAGTGACGGGATGTATCAGCCCCAGCATTTT.

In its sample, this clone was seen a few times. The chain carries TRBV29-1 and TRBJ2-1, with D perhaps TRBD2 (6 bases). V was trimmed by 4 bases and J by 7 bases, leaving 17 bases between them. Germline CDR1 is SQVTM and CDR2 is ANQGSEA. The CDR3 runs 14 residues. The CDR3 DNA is TGCAGCGTTGTTAGCGGCTTGGGCCTTAATGAGCAGTTCTTC. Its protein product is CSVVSGLGLNEQFF.

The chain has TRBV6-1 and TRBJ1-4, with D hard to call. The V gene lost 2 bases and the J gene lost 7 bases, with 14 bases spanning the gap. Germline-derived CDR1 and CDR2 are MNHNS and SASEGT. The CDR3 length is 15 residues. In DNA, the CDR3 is TGTGCCAGCAGTGAACAGGCAGCCTGGGGTGAAAAACTGTTTTTT. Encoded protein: CASSEQAAWGEKLFF.

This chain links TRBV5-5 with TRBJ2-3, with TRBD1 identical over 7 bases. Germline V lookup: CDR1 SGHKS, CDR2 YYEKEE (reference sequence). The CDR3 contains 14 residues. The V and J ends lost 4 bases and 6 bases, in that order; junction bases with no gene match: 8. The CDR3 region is CASSEGQVGDTQYF. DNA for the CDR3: TGTGCCAGCAGCGAAGGACAGGTCGGGGATACGCAGTATTTT. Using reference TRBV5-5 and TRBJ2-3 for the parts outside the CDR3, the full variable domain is DAGVTQSPTHLIKTRGQQVTLRCSPISGHKSVSWYQQVLGQGPQFIFQYYEKEERGRGNFPDRFSARQFPNYSSELNVNALLLGDSALYLCASSEGQVGDTQYFGPGTRLTVL.

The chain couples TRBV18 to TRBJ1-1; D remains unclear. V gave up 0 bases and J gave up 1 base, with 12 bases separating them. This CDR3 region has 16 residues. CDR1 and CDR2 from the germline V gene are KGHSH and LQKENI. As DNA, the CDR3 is TGTGCCAGCTCACCACCGTCAGTGGCAGGGAACACTGAAGCTTTCTTT. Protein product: CASSPPSVAGNTEAFF.

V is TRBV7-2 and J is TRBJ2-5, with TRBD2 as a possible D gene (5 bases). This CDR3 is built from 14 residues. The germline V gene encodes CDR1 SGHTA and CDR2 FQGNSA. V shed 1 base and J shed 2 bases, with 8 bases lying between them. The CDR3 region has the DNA TGTGCCAGCAGCTTAGTTACGGGACAAGAGACCCAGTACTTC. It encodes CASSLVTGQETQYF.

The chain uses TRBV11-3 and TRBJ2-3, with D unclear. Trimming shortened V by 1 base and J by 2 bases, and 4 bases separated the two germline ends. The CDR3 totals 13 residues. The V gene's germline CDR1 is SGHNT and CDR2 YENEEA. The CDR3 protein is CASSLGYTDTQYF. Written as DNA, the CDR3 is TGTGCCAGCAGCTTAGGATACACAGATACGCAGTATTTT.

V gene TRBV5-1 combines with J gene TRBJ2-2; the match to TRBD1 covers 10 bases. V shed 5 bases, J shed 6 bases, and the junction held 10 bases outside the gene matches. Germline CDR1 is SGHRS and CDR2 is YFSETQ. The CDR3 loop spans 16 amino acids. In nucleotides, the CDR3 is TGCGCCAGCAGACGTCCAGGGACAGGGGAGGCCGGGGAGCTGTTTTTT. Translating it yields CASRRPGTGEAGELFF.

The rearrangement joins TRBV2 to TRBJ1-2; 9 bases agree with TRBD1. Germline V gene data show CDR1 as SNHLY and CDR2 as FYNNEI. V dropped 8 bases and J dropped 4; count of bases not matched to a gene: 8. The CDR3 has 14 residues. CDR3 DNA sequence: TGTGCCAGCGAAGTGGGACAGGGAGGCTATGGCTACACCTTC. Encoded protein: CASEVGQGGYGYTF.

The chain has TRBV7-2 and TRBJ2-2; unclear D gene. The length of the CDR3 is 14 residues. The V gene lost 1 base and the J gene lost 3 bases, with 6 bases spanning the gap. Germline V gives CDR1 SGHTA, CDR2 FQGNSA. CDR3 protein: CASSLEMDTGELFF. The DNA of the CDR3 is TGTGCCAGCAGCTTAGAAATGGACACCGGGGAGCTGTTTTTT.

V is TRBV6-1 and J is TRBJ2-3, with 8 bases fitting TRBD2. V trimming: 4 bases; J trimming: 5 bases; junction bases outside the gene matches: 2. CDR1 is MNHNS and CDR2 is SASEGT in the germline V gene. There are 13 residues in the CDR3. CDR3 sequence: CASSGLAGDTQYF. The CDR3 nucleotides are TGTGCCAGCAGTGGTCTAGCGGGAGATACGCAGTATTTT.

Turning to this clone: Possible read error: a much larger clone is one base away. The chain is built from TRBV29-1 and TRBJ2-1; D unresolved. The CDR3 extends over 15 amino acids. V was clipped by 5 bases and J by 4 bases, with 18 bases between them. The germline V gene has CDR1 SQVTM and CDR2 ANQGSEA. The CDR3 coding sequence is TGCAGCGTTCTCTCTCCCGGCAGCGATTACAATGAGCAGTTCTTC. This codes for CSVLSPGSDYNEQFF.

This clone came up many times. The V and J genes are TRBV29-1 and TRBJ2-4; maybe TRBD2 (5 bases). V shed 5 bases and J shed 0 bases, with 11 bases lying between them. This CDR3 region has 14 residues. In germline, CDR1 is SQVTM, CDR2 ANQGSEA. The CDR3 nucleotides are TGCAGCGTTAGGGAGACCCTAGCCAAAAACATTCAGTACTTC. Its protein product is CSVRETLAKNIQYF.

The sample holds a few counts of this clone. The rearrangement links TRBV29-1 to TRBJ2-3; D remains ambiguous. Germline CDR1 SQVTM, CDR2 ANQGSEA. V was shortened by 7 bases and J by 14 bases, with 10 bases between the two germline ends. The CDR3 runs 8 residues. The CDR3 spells CSAPRGYF. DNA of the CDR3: TGCAGCGCCCCCAGAGGGTATTTT.